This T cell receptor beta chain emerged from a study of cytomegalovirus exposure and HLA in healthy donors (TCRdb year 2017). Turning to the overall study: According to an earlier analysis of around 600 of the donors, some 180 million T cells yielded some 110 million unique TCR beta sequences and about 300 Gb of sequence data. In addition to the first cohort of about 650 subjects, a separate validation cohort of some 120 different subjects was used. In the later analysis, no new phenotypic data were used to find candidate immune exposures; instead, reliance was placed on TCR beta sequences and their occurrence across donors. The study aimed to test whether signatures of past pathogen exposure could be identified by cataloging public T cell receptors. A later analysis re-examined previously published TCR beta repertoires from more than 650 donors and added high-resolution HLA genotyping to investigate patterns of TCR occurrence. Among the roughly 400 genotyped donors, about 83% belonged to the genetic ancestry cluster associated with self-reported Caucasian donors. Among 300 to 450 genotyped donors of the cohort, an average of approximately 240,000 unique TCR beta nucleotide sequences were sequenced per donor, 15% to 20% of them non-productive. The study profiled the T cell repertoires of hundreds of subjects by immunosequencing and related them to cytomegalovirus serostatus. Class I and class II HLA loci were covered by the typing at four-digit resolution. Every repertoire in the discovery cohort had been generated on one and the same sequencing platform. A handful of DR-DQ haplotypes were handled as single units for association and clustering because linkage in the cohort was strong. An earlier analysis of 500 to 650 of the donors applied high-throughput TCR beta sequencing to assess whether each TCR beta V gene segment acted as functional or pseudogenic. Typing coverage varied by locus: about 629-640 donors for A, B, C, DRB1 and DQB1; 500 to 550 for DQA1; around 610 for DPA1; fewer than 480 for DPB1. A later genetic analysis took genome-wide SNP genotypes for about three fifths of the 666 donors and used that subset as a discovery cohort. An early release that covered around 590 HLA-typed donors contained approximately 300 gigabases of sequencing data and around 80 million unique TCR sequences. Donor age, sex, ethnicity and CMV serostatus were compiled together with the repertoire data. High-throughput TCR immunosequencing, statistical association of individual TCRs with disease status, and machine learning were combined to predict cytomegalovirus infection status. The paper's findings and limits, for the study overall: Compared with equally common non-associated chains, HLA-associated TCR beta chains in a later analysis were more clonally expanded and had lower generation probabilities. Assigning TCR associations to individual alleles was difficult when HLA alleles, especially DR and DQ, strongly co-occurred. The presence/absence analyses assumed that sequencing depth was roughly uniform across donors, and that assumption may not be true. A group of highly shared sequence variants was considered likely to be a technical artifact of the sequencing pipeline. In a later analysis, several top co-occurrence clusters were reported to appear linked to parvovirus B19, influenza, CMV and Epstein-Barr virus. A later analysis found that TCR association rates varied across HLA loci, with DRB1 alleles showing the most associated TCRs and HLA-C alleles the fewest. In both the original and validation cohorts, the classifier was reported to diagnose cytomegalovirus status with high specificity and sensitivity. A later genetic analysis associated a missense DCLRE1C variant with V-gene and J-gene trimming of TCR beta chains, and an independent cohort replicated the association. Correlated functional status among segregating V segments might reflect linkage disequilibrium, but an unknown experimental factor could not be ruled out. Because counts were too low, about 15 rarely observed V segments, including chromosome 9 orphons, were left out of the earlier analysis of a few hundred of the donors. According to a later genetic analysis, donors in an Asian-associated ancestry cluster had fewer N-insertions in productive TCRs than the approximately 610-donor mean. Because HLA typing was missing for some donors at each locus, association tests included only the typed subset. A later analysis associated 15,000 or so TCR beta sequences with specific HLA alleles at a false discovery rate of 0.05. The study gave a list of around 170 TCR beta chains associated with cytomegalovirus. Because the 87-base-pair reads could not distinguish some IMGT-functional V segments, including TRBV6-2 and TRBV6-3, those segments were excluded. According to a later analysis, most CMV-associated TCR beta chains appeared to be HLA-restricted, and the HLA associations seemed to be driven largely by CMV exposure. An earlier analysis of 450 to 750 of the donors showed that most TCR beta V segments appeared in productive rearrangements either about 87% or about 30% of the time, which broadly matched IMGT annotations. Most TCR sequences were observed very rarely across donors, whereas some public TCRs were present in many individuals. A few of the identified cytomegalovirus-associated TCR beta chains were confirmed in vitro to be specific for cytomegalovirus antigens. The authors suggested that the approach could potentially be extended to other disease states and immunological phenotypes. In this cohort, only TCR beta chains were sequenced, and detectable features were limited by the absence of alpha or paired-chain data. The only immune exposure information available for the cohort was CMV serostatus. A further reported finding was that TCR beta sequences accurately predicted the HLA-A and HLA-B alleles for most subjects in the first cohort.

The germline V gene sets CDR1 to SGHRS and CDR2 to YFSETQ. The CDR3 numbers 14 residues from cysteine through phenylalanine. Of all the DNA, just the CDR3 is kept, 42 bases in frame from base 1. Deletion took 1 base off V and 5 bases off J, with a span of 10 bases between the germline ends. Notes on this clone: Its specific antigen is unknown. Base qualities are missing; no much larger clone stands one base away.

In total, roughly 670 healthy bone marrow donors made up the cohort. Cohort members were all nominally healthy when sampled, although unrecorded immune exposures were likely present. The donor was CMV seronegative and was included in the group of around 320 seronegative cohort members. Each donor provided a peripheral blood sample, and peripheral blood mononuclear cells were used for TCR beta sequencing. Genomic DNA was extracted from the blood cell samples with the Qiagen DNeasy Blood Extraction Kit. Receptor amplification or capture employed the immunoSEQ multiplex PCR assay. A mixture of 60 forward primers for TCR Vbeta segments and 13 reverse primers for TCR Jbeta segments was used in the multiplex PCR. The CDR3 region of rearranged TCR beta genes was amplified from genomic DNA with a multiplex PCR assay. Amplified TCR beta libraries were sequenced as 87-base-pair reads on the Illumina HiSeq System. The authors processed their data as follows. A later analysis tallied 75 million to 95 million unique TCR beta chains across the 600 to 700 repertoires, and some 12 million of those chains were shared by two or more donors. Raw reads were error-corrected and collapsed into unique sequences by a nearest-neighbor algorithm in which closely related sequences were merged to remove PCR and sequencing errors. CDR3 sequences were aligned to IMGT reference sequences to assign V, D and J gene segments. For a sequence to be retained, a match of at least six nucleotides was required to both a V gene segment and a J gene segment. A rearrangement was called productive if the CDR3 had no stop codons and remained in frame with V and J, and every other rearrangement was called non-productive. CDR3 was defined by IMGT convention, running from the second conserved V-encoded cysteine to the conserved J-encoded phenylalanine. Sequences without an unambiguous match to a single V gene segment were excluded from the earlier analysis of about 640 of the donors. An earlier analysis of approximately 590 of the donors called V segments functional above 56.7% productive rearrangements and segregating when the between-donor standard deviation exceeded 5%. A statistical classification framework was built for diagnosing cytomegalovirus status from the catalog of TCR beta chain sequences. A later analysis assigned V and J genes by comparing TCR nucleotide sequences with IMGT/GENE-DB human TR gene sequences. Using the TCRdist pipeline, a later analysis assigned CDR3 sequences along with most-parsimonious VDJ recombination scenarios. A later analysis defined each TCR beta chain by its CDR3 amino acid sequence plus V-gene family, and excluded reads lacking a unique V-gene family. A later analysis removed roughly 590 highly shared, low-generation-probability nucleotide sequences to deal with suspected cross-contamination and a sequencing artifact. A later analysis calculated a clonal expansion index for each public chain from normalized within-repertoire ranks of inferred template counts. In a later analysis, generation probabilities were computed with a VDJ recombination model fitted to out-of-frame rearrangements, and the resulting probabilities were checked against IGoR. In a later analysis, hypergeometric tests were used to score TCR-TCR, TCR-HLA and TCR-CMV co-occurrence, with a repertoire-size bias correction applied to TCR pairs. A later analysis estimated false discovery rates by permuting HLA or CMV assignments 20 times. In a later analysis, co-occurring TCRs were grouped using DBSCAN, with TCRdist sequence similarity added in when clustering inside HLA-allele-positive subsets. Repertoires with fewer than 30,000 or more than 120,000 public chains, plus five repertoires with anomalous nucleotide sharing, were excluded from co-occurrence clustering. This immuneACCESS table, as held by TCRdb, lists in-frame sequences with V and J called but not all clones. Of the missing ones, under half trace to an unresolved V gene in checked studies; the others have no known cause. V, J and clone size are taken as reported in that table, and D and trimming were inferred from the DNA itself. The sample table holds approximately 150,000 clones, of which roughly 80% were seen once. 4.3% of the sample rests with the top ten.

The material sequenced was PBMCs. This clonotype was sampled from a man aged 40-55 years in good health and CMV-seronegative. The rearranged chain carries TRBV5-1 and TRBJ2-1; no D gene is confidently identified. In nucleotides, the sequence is TGCGCCAGCAGCTTGTGGGCAGATGACAATGAGCAGTTCTTC. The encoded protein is CASSLWADDNEQFF.